This TCR beta chain was recovered during a study of T cell responses to AZD1222 COVID-19 vaccine. Measured with immunoSEQ multiplex PCR; TCRdb has only the in-frame clones, and not every one. Found here are about 90,000 clones, 85% of them singletons; the top ten hold over 3.5%. The source is an adult who received the AZD1222 COVID-19 vaccine. This sample comprised peripheral blood, obtained 28 days after the second AZD1222 dose.

The CDR3 loop reads CASSAGGGTASPQHF. CDR3 nucleotide sequence: TGTGCCAGCAGCGCCGGGGGGGGCACGGCGTCACCCCAGCATTTT. The chain combines TRBV9 with TRBJ1-5; D may be TRBD1 (6 bases). V lost 3 bases and J lost 10, with 20 bases in between. The CDR3 runs to 15 residues. Per germline, CDR1 SGDLS and CDR2 YYNGEE.